This T cell receptor beta chain was retrieved from a study of cytomegalovirus exposure and HLA in healthy donors. 60 Vbeta and 13 Jbeta primers were used in PCR. The assay was immunoSEQ multiplex PCR, and TCRdb's table has in-frame clones only and misses some. Of roughly 68,000 clones listed, roughly four fifths are singletons. This CDR3 comprises 18 residues. V was clipped by 4 bases and J by 4 bases; unmatched bases: 10. The germline V gene has CDR1 SGHDN and CDR2 FVKESK. Regarding this clone: Its antigen is not identified.

Study findings and constraints: Some V segments (TRBV6-2 and TRBV6-3 among them) were excluded as indistinguishable. Later analysis revealed greater clonal expansion in HLA-associated TCR beta chains than in equally common others.

The clonotype comes from a woman aged 25 to 39 in good health and CMV-seropositive. The rearrangement uses TRBV14 and TRBJ2-1; 13 bases map to TRBD2. The sample taken for sequencing was PBMCs. CDR3 protein: CASSPTSGRAGWYNEQFF. The CDR3, as DNA: TGTGCCAGCAGCCCAACTAGCGGGAGGGCCGGTTGGTACAATGAGCAGTTCTTC.